This T cell receptor (beta chain) was recovered during a study of blood T cell repertoires in COVID-19. TCRdb's copy holds only in-frame clones and misses some; the assay was immunoSEQ multiplex PCR. The repertoire holds some 290,000 clones, roughly 90% seen once, with around 11% in the top ten. This CDR3 has 13 residues. Per germline, CDR1 LGHDT and CDR2 YNNKEL (reference sequence). Trimming cost V 0 bases and J 7 bases, with 7 bases left between them. The chain carries TRBV3-1 (or the pseudogene TRBV3-2) and TRBJ1-5; D is uncertain. The sample comprised peripheral blood. The receptor was derived from a woman aged 25 to 39 with COVID-19, enrolled during active disease. This CDR3 reads CASSQDLRQPQHF. The CDR3 DNA is TGTGCCAGCAGCCAAGACCTACGGCAGCCCCAGCATTTT.